The clone carrying this T cell receptor (beta chain) was seen many times. This sample is part of a study of T cell repertoires in cytomegalovirus infection. Germline CDR1 is SEHNR and CDR2 is FQNEAQ (reference sequence). CDR3 length: 16 amino acids. J gave up 2 bases and V 5 bases, and 5 bases lay outside the gene matches. TCRdb redid the calling of the reads with MiXCR, one entry per CDR3 protein. The sample has roughly 500,000 distinct CDR3 sequences; about 15% are singletons. The V gene is TRBV7-9, the J gene TRBJ2-1, with TRBD2 matching over 11 bases. Input material: CD8+ T cells from PBMCs. This TCR was recovered from a human donor in good health (CMV status not recorded). Some clones in this sample may be carry-over from other donors' samples. The CDR3 region is CASSPKGLAAYNEQFF. In nucleotides, the CDR3 is TGTGCCAGCAGCCCTAAGGGACTAGCGGCCTACAATGAGCAGTTCTTC.